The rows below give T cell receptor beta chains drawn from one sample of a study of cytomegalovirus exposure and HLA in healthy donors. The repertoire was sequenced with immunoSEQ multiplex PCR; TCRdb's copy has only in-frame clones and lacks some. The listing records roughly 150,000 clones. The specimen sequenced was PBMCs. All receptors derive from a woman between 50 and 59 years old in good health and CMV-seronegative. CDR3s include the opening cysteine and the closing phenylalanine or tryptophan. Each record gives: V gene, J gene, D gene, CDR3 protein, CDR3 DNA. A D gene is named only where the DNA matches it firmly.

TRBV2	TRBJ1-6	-	CASGADNSPLHF	TGTGCCAGCGGGGCAGATAATTCACCCCTCCACTTT
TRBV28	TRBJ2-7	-	CASSFSLEQYF	TGTGCCAGCAGTTTCTCCCTTGAGCAGTACTTC
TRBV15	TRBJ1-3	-	CATSRVRWRDTIYF	TGTGCCACCAGCAGAGTTCGCTGGAGGGACACCATATATTTT
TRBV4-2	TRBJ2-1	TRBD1	CASSQDTGTGVNNEQFF	TGTGCCAGCAGCCAAGATACGGGCACAGGGGTAAACAATGAGCAGTTCTTC
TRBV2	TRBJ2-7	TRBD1	CASSRTGGYEQYF	TGTGCCAGCAGTCGGACAGGGGGCTACGAGCAGTACTTC
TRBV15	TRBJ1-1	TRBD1	CATSREGTGGTEAFF	TGTGCCACCAGCAGAGAGGGGACAGGGGGTACTGAAGCTTTCTTT
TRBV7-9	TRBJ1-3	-	CASSPRERGNTIYF	TGTGCCAGCAGCCCCAGGGAGAGGGGGAACACCATATATTTT
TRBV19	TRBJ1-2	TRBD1	CASKFDRGPGYTF	TGTGCCAGTAAATTTGACAGGGGTCCTGGCTACACCTTC
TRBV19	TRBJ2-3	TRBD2	CARGGLAGDRITDTQYF	TGTGCCAGGGGGGGACTAGCGGGAGACCGGATCACAGATACGCAGTATTTT
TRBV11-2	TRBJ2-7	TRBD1	CASSLIGSGTGGEYEQYF	TGTGCCAGCAGCTTAATAGGTTCTGGGACAGGGGGCGAGTACGAGCAGTACTTC
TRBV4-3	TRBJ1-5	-	CASSPSTWQPQHF	TGCGCCAGCAGCCCTAGTACATGGCAGCCCCAGCATTTT
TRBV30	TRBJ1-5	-	CAWSVLRAGVGPQHF	TGTGCCTGGAGTGTTCTCAGGGCAGGAGTGGGGCCCCAGCATTTT
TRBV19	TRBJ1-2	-	CASTMLDYGYTF	TGTGCCAGTACCATGTTAGACTATGGCTACACCTTC
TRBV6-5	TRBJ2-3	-	CASSDGLATDTQYF	TGTGCCAGCAGTGATGGACTGGCAACAGATACGCAGTATTTT
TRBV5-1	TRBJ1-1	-	CASSLAGDTEAFF	TGCGCCAGCAGCTTGGCGGGGGACACTGAAGCTTTCTTT
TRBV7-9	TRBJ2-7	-	CASSSNYEQYF	TGTGCCAGCAGCTCTAACTACGAGCAGTACTTC
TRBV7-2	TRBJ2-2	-	CASSLSGPGELFF	TGTGCCAGCAGCTTATCAGGTCCCGGGGAGCTGTTTTTT
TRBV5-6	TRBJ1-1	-	CASSFIPHEAGEAFF	TGTGCCAGCAGCTTTATTCCCCATGAAGCCGGTGAAGCTTTCTTT